This T cell receptor beta chain was profiled in a study of T-cell reconstitution after alpha-beta-depleted transplantation in children (dated by TCRdb to about 2016). About the study as a whole: Using TCR repertoire profiling, the study followed T-cell immune reconstitution in a quantitative way in children after TCRalphabeta/CD19-depleted allogeneic hematopoietic cell transplantation. Overall study results and their limits: In some patients, high TCRbeta diversity at day 60 was attributed to recipient T cells and intrathymic progenitors that had survived conditioning. The apparently early recovery of alphabetaT-cell counts about two months after transplant reportedly depended on only several hundred rapidly expanded clones that came from non-depleted graft cells. Over subsequent months, a decline in hyperexpanded clone frequencies was noted, and after one year, T-cell counts and TCRbeta diversity were mostly ascribed to newly produced T cells.

This clonotype has ten or more counts. Its antigen target is currently unknown. Per-nucleotide qualities are absent, and no much larger clonotype sits a single base away. Via the germline V gene, CDR1 is MDHEN and CDR2 SYDVKM. Trimming takes 2 bases off V and 1 base off J; junction bases not matched to a gene: 6. The CDR3 runs 16 residues from the cysteine to the phenylalanine. The DNA shown is the 48-base CDR3, in frame from base 1. Reading the label with the study, this specimen's time point is: day 60 (about 2 months) after transplantation. The label giving this sample's treatment or condition can be read as: allogeneic hematopoietic cell transplantation with graft depleted of TCRalphabeta T cells and CD19 B cells. Transplant recipients were children who received TCRalphabeta/CD19-depleted allogeneic hematopoietic cell grafts. Libraries came from PCR. Sequencer: Illumina HiSeq 2500. To normalize quantification of the TCRbeta repertoire, the TCR libraries were built with molecular barcoding that relied on unique molecular identifiers. Through fastp at Q25 and MiXCR, TCRdb rebuilt clones from the public reads, retaining in-frame beta chains. Each record represents a unique CDR3 protein, reported with the most common genes and DNA among its rows. The sample table contains roughly 100,000 distinct CDR3 sequences; only one count was recorded for under 7% of them. Roughly 5.5% of the sample comes from the top ten.

The rearranged chain carries TRBV28 and TRBJ1-1; TRBD1 aligns with 8 central bases. The sequences come from PBMCs, mostly from graft donor cells, collected 60 days after TCRalphabeta/CD19-depleted stem cell transplant. The TCR was taken from a female patient aged 2-15 years who had a stem cell transplant for Fanconi anemia, so the T cells may come from the graft donor. CDR3 sequence: CASSLAPTGANTEAFF. The DNA reads as follows: TGTGCCAGCAGTTTAGCCCCGACAGGGGCGAACACTGAAGCTTTCTTT.